This TCR beta chain was sequenced in a study of CD4 T cells in relation to SARS-CoV-2 and coronaviruses. Across the whole study: TCR beta CDR3s were sequenced after 10-day antigen culture of PBMCs. Study-wide results and limits: In around 67% of donors, memory CD4+ clonotypes crossrecognized SARS-CoV-2 and at least one common cold coronavirus spike. No crossreactivity against non-spike viral proteins was tested here.

The unexposed donors gave CD4+ T cells in about 2011-2018, prior to COVID-19. CD4+ T cells were isolated from the cells after 10 days of culture. As cell numbers allowed, unexposed-donor CD4+ T cells faced SARS-CoV-2 S/N and four cold-coronavirus spikes. Note on this clone: The antigen is not known.

Data came from immunoSEQ multiplex PCR; TCRdb stores just in-frame clones and leaves some out. The repertoire holds about 20,000 clones, 70% to 75% seen once, with about 20% in the top ten. The CDR3 length is 14 residues. Germline CDR1 and CDR2: MDHEN and SYDVKM. V lost 8 bases to trimming and J lost 8 bases; unmatched junction nucleotides: 14. Sample: CD4+ T cells from PBMCs, cultured in vitro. This chain connects TRBV28 to TRBJ2-7; 8 bases are shared with TRBD1. The source is a human donor in good health. CDR3 residues: CASDRGQGLGKQYF. The CDR3 region has the DNA TGTGCCAGCGACCGCGGACAGGGACTGGGCAAGCAGTACTTC.